This T cell receptor beta chain is from a study of cytomegalovirus exposure and HLA in healthy donors. Turning to this clone: The target antigen is unknown.

Broader study findings: The authors considered a cluster of highly shared sequence variants likely to be a sequencing artifact.

The CDR3 extends over 15 amino acids. Trimming took off 2 bases at V and 4 bases at J, with 15 bases between the two ends. Germline CDR1 and CDR2: MDHEN and SYDVKM. PCR involved 60 Vbeta and 13 Jbeta primers. The assay was immunoSEQ multiplex PCR, and TCRdb's table has in-frame clones only and misses some. The repertoire holds 120,000 or so clones, with approximately 72% as singletons. The sequenced material came from PBMCs. V usage is TRBV28 and J usage is TRBJ2-7; D possibly corresponds to TRBD2 (6 bases). This TCR derives from a man aged 18 to 29 in good health and CMV-seronegative. Written as DNA, the CDR3 is TGTGCCAGCAGTTTAAGCGGGCCCCCTTTATACGAGCAGTACTTC. Translation: CASSLSGPPLYEQYF.